This is a list of T cell receptor beta chains from one sample in a study of early T cells in non-severe SARS-CoV-2 infection. Each CDR3 protein is one row after TCRdb ran MiXCR on the 5' RACE reads. The sample has fewer than 85,000 distinct CDR3 sequences; roughly an eighth are singletons. The specimen sequenced was whole blood. The receptors shown here come from an adult who was a healthcare worker with PCR-confirmed SARS-CoV-2 infection or an uninfected control (not recorded which). CDR3s include the opening cysteine and the closing phenylalanine or tryptophan. The order of the fields is J gene, D gene, clone size, V gene, CDR3 DNA, CDR3 protein. D genes are given only for firm matches. Size tells how often a clone was seen (once, few, many) or the class of an expanded clone, and some rows leave it out.

>TRBJ2-1|-|many|TRBV11-3
TGTGCCAGCAGCTTAGGCAATGAGCAGTTCTTC
CASSLGNEQFF
>TRBJ1-2|-|many|TRBV18
TGTGCCAGCTCACCCGTGCAGGGGAATGGCTACACCTTC
CASSPVQGNGYTF
>TRBJ2-1|-|few|TRBV7-2
TGTGCCAGCAGCCCTAGAACAGGGGCGGGAGAGCAGTTCTTC
CASSPRTGAGEQFF
>TRBJ2-1|TRBD1|-|TRBV7-9
TGTGCCAGCAGCTTAAAGGGACAGGGATCCTACAATGAGCAGTTCTTC
CASSLKGQGSYNEQFF
>TRBJ1-1|-|-|TRBV27
TGTGCCAGCAGTTTACGGGCCGGGGGACTTTGGGACACTGAAGCTTTCTTT
CASSLRAGGLWDTEAFF
>TRBJ1-1|-|many|TRBV30
TGTGCCTGGAGTGTCATGGGGCGGGCTTTCTTT
CAWSVMGRAFF
>TRBJ2-2|TRBD2|few|TRBV29-1
TGCAGCGTCCGCACGGGGGGCACCGGGGAGCTGTTTTTT
CSVRTGGTGELFF
>TRBJ2-5|-|few|TRBV18
TGTGCCAGCTCACCACGCGAGGAGACCCAGTACTTC
CASSPREETQYF
>TRBJ2-2|-|-|TRBV12-3/TRBV12-4
TGTGCCAGCAGTTTAGCGATTGGGGAGCTGTTTTTT
CASSLAIGELFF
>TRBJ2-1|TRBD2|-|TRBV7-3
TGTGCCAGCAGCCCTGGGGGATCTAGCGGGGGAACCTACAATGAGCAGTTCTTC
CASSPGGSSGGTYNEQFF
>TRBJ2-2|-|many|TRBV6-6
TGTGCCAGCAGTCAGTCGGGACGGCCGCACGGGGAGCTGTTTTTT
CASSQSGRPHGELFF
>TRBJ2-1|-|many|TRBV11-2
TGTGCCAGCAGCTTCGGGGGAACCTACAATGAGCAGTTCTTC
CASSFGGTYNEQFF
>TRBJ1-1|-|few|TRBV2
TGTGCCAGCAGTGGTCTGTCAGGCCTTTCGAACACTGAAGCTTTCTTT
CASSGLSGLSNTEAFF
>TRBJ2-7|-|-|TRBV4-3
TGCGCCAGCAGCAAGCAAGGGGCAGGGTTTGACGAGCAGTACTTC
CASSKQGAGFDEQYF
>TRBJ2-7|-|-|TRBV3-1
TGTGCCAGCAGCCAAGGCGGTAGCGAACAGTACTTC
CASSQGGSEQYF
>TRBJ2-5|-|many|TRBV20-1
TGCAGTGCTAGCTCCCCGGGTGGAGAGACCCAGTACTTC
CSASSPGGETQYF
>TRBJ2-7|TRBD2|-|TRBV14
TGTGCCAGCAGCCCAGGGCCCGGGGGGTACTACGAGCAGTACTTC
CASSPGPGGYYEQYF
>TRBJ2-2|-|few|TRBV7-2
TGTGCCAGCAGCGTCCGACGGGACGGAACCGGGGAGCTGTTTTTT
CASSVRRDGTGELFF
>TRBJ2-5|-|many|TRBV20-1
TGCAGTGCTAGAGTATTGGGACCCTCGGATGAGACCCAGTACTTC
CSARVLGPSDETQYF
>TRBJ2-5|TRBD2|-|TRBV18
TGTGCCAGCTCACGAGAACTAGCGGGGGGTGAAGAGACCCAGTACTTC
CASSRELAGGEETQYF
>TRBJ2-2|-|many|TRBV20-1
TGCAGTGCTAGAGTGGGGGGGGAGCTGTTTTTT
CSARVGGELFF
>TRBJ1-4|-|many|TRBV19
TGTGCCAGTAGTCCAAGCTGGGGATTAAATGAAAAACTGTTTTTT
CASSPSWGLNEKLFF
>TRBJ2-7|TRBD1|many|TRBV15
TGTGCCACCAGCAGAGACAGGACAGGGATCGGCGAGCAGTACTTC
CATSRDRTGIGEQYF
>TRBJ2-3|-|few|TRBV7-6
TGTGCCAGCACCACGATCGGAGATACGCAGTATTTT
CASTTIGDTQYF
>TRBJ2-7|-|many|TRBV5-1
TGCGCCAGCAGCTTGCTACAGGGAGGCGAGCAGTACTTC
CASSLLQGGEQYF
>TRBJ2-1|-|-|TRBV7-6
TGTGCCAGCAGCTTGGGGACACCCGAAGGTGAGCAGTTCTTC
CASSLGTPEGEQFF
>TRBJ2-5|TRBD1|-|TRBV7-8
TGTGCCAGCAGCCCCGGACAGGTGATCCAAGAGACCCAGTACTTC
CASSPGQVIQETQYF
>TRBJ2-7|TRBD2|-|TRBV19
TGTGCCAGTAGTACATCGGGAGGCTACAAGCAGTACTTC
CASSTSGGYKQYF
>TRBJ2-1|TRBD2|many|TRBV5-4
TGTGCCAGCAGCCCTAGCGGGGGGCGAAACAATGAGCAGTTCTTC
CASSPSGGRNNEQFF
>TRBJ2-7|-|many|TRBV29-1
TGCAGCGTTGAAGGTTCGGGGTCGGTGCAGTACTTC
CSVEGSGSVQYF
>TRBJ1-5|-|-|TRBV5-5
TGTGCCAACAGCCTGGACGGGGGGAGCAATCAGCCCCAGCATTTT
CANSLDGGSNQPQHF
>TRBJ2-5|TRBD2|few|TRBV5-4
TGTGCCAGCAGCTTGGGTGGCGGGGGGCCGGAGACCCAGTACTTC
CASSLGGGGPETQYF
>TRBJ2-1|-|-|TRBV5-4
TGTGCCAGCAGCTCTCGGACCCAAGCTTACAATGAGCAGTTCTTC
CASSSRTQAYNEQFF
>TRBJ2-2|-|few|TRBV12-3/TRBV12-4
TGTGCCAGCAGTACCTCGGACCTCACGGGGGTCGGGGAGCTGTTTTTT
CASSTSDLTGVGELFF
>TRBJ2-3|TRBD2|-|TRBV2
TGTGCCAGCCTAGCGGCCGGCGCAGATACGCAGTATTTT
CASLAAGADTQYF
>TRBJ1-1|TRBD1|many|TRBV12-3/TRBV12-4
TGTGCCAGCAGCCCTAGGACAGGGGAGCTCACTGAAGCTTTCTTT
CASSPRTGELTEAFF
>TRBJ2-7|TRBD1|-|TRBV20-1
TGCAGTGCTCTGGGACAGGGGTACGACGAGCAGTACTTC
CSALGQGYDEQYF
>TRBJ1-1|-|few|TRBV29-1
TGCCTTGGCAGGGAGAACACTGAAGCTTTCTTT
CLGRENTEAFF
>TRBJ2-7|-|many|TRBV18
TGTGCCAGCTCACCACCCCGGACTTCCTACGAGCAGTACTTC
CASSPPRTSYEQYF
>TRBJ2-7|-|many|TRBV7-9
TGTGCCAGCAGCTTAGTTGGGTACGAGCAGTACTTC
CASSLVGYEQYF
>TRBJ2-7|TRBD1|many|TRBV6-1
TGTGCCAGCAGTGTCCGGGACAGGCCACACGAGCAGTACTTC
CASSVRDRPHEQYF
>TRBJ2-2|-|many|TRBV6-5
TGTGCCAGCAGTTACTCGTTCGGGGGCGCCGGGGAGCTGTTTTTT
CASSYSFGGAGELFF
>TRBJ2-7|TRBD2|few|TRBV12-3/TRBV12-4
TGTGCCAGCAGTCCCGGGGGGGGCCGCTACGAGCAGTACTTC
CASSPGGGRYEQYF
>TRBJ2-3|-|many|TRBV14
TGTGCCAGCAGCCAAAGTTCGGCAGATACGCAGTATTTT
CASSQSSADTQYF
>TRBJ2-4|TRBD1|few|TRBV20-1
TGCAGTGCTATCAGGGGGCTTGACATTCAGTACTTC
CSAIRGLDIQYF